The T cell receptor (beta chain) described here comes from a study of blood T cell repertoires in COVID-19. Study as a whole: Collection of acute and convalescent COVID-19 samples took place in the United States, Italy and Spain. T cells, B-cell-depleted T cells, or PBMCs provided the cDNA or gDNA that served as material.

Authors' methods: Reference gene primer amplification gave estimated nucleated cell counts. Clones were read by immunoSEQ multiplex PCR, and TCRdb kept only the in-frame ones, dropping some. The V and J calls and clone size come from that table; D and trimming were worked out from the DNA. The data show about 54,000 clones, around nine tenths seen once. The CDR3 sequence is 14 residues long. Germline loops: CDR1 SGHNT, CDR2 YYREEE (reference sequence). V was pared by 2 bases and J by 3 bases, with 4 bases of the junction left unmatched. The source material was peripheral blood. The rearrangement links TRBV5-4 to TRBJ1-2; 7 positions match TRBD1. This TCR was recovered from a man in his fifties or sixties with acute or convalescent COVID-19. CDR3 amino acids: CASSFLDRDYGYTF. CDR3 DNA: TGTGCCAGCAGCTTTTTAGACAGGGACTATGGCTACACCTTC. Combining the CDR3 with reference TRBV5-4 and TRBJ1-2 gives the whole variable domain ETGVTQSPTHLIKTRGQQVTLRCSSQSGHNTVSWYQQALGQGPQFIFQYYREEENGRGNFPPRFSGLQFPNYSSELNVNALELDDSALYLCASSFLDRDYGYTFGSGTRLTVV.